The 31 T cell receptor beta chains reported below all come from one sample, sequenced in a study of blood T cell repertoires in COVID-19. Some clones are missing from TCRdb's copy, which holds only in-frame ones; the method was immunoSEQ multiplex PCR. The profile shows roughly 190,000 clones, roughly nine tenths of them singletons. The sample comprised PBMCs or T cells enriched from blood (not recorded which). The receptor set was obtained from a woman younger than 45 who had recovered from COVID-19.

V usage is TRBV7-9 and J usage is TRBJ1-6, with D hard to call. V was clipped by 5 bases and J by 5 bases, with 7 bases between them. This CDR3 region has 13 residues. Per germline, CDR1 SEHNR and CDR2 FQNEAQ (reference sequence). For the CDR3, the DNA is TGTGCCAGCAGCCCGGCGGATAATTCACCCCTCCACTTT. Its translation is CASSPADNSPLHF.

This clone was counted only a few times. The CDR3 loop is CASSLGVGTVNTEAFF. CDR3 bases: TGTGCCAGCAGCTTGGGGGTCGGGACAGTGAACACTGAAGCTTTCTTT. V usage is TRBV5-8 and J usage is TRBJ1-1; TRBD1 matches at 7 bases. Unmatched junction bases numbered 5, after V lost 0 bases and J lost 0 bases. Germline CDR1 reads SGHTS; CDR2 reads YDEGEE. The CDR3 spans 16 residues. Based on the CDR3 plus reference TRBV5-8 and TRBJ1-1, the full variable domain is EAGVTQSPTHLIKTRGQQATLRCSPISGHTSVYWYQQALGLGLQFLLWYDEGEERNRGNFPPRFSGRQFPNYSSELNVNALELEDSALYLCASSLGVGTVNTEAFFGQGTRLTVV.

The CDR3 DNA reads as TGTGCCATCAGTGGGGACAGGGCGGACTATGGCTACACCTTC. Encoded protein: CAISGDRADYGYTF. J is TRBJ1-2 and V is TRBV10-3, with 9 bases identical to TRBD1. J was trimmed by 3 bases and V by 4 bases; bases with no gene match: 3. CDR3 size: 14 residues. Germline CDR1 reads ENHRY; CDR2 reads SYGVKD.

The chain uses TRBV4-3 and TRBJ2-5; TRBD1 matches at 8 bases. Germline V gene sequence: CDR1 LGHNA, CDR2 YSLEER. CDR3 length equals 15 residues. Losses at the gene ends were 3 bases for V and 2 bases for J; bases not matched to a gene: 5. CDR3 protein: CASSQDYRGQETQYF. The CDR3 region has the DNA TGCGCCAGCAGCCAGGACTACAGGGGGCAAGAGACCCAGTACTTC.

The chain carries TRBV14 and TRBJ1-1; D might be TRBD1 (6 bases). Germline CDR1 is SGHDN and CDR2 is FVKESK. V was shortened by 1 base and J by 3 bases, with 9 bases between the two germline ends. This CDR3 region has 14 residues. CDR3 loop: CASSQVRGYTEAFF. The CDR3, as DNA: TGTGCCAGCAGCCAAGTGAGGGGGTACACTGAAGCTTTCTTT.

The V and J genes are TRBV19 and TRBJ1-1, with D hard to call. Deletions cut 0 bases from V and 0 bases from J, with 11 bases between. CDR1 and CDR2 (germline): LNHDA, SQIVND (reference sequence). This CDR3 has 16 residues. The CDR3: CASSIDLQRMNTEAFF. CDR3 DNA sequence: TGTGCCAGTAGTATAGATTTACAGCGGATGAACACTGAAGCTTTCTTT.

The chain recombines TRBV30 with TRBJ1-5; 7 nucleotides agree with TRBD1. This CDR3 has 13 amino acids. Germline V gene lookup returns CDR1 GTSNPN and CDR2 SVGIG (reference sequence). J gave up 4 bases and V 1 base, and 1 base lay outside the gene matches. The CDR3 DNA reads as TGTGCCTGGAGTGAGACAGGGAATCAGCCCCAGCATTTT. Translating gives CAWSETGNQPQHF. Full variable domain (outside the CDR3, taken from reference TRBV30 and TRBJ1-5): SQTIHQWPATLVQPVGSPLSLECTVEGTSNPNLYWYRQAAGRGLQLLFYSVGIGQISSEVPQNLSASRPQDRQFILSSKKLLLSDSGFYLCAWSETGNQPQHFGDGTRLSIL.

With respect to this clone: Distinct nucleotide sequences in the sample also encode this CDR3. The gene calls are TRBV7-9 and TRBJ1-1; no clear D. The germline CDR1 and CDR2 sequences are SEHNR and FQNEAQ (reference sequence). The length of the CDR3 is 13 residues. Trimming pared 2 bases from V and 5 bases from J, leaving 9 bases between. The CDR3 nucleotides read TGTGCCAGCAGCTTAACCGGAGGGACTGAAGCTTTCTTT. This gives the protein CASSLTGGTEAFF. Drawing the rest from reference TRBV7-9 and TRBJ1-1, the complete variable domain is DTGVSQNPRHKITKRGQNVTFRCDPISEHNRLYWYRQTLGQGPEFLTYFQNEAQLEKSRLLSDRFSAERPKGSFSTLEIQRTEQGDSAMYLCASSLTGGTEAFFGQGTRLTVV.

The rearrangement links TRBV12-3 or TRBV12-4 to TRBJ2-2, with TRBD2 identical over 7 bases. The V gene end was trimmed by 7 bases and the J gene end by 7 bases; junction bases not matched to a gene: 6. The CDR3 consists of 13 residues. The CDR3: CASIMLADGELFF. DNA for the CDR3: TGTGCCAGCATTATGCTAGCGGACGGGGAGCTGTTTTTT.

The rearrangement links TRBV15 to TRBJ2-7, with D maybe TRBD2 (5 bases). Germline values: CDR1 LNHNV, CDR2 YYDKDF (reference sequence). With 0 bases removed from V and 2 bases from J, the gap between germline ends came to 14 bases. CDR3 length: 16 residues. The chain's CDR3 is CATSRDLASRAYEQYF. CDR3 nucleotide sequence: TGTGCCACCAGCAGAGATCTGGCTAGCAGAGCCTACGAGCAGTACTTC. The whole variable domain, remainder taken from reference TRBV15 and TRBJ2-7, is DAMVIQNPRYQVTQFGKPVTLSCSQTLNHNVMYWYQQKSSQAPKLLFHYYDKDFNNEADTPDNFQSRRPNTSFCFLDIRSPGLGDTAMYLCATSRDLASRAYEQYFGPGTRLTVT.

CDR3 sequence (DNA): TGCGCCAGCAGCCCAGGGGGCGGCCAGACCTACGAGCAGTACTTC. Protein sequence: CASSPGGGQTYEQYF. The rearrangement links TRBV5-1 to TRBJ2-7; 8 bases align to TRBD1. V lost 4 bases and J lost 2; bases outside the gene matches: 8. The CDR3 consists of 15 residues. The germline gives CDR1 SGHRS, CDR2 YFSETQ.

The CDR3 sequence is CASSLEGSPGAVGNYGYTF. The CDR3 nucleotides are TGTGCCAGCAGCTTAGAAGGGTCCCCAGGGGCAGTCGGAAACTATGGCTACACCTTC. The gene calls are TRBV7-6 and TRBJ1-2; D may be TRBD1 (6 bases). CDR1 SGHVS and CDR2 FNYEAQ come from the germline V gene. The CDR3 consists of 19 residues. The ends were cut back, 1 base at V and 2 bases at J, with 23 bases in the middle. The full variable domain, in which reference TRBV7-6 and TRBJ1-2 provide the parts outside the CDR3, is GAGVSQSPRYKVTKRGQDVALRCDPISGHVSLYWYRQALGQGPEFLTYFNYEAQQDKSGLPNDRFSAERPEGSISTLTIQRTEQRDSAMYRCASSLEGSPGAVGNYGYTFGSGTRLTVV.

The rearrangement joins TRBV9 to TRBJ1-1; tentatively, D is TRBD1 (5 bases). Germline V lookup: CDR1 SGDLS, CDR2 YYNGEE. V lost 4 bases, J lost 5 bases, and 18 bases lay in between. The CDR3 has 15 amino acids. In DNA form, the CDR3 reads TGTGCCAGCAGCCCCCGCGGAGCAGGGATGACTGAAGCTTTCTTT. It translates to CASSPRGAGMTEAFF.

V usage is TRBV12-3 or TRBV12-4 and J usage is TRBJ2-7; the D is unclear. The CDR3 spans 13 residues. V lost 2 bases to trimming and J lost 5 bases, with 10 bases between them. The CDR3 DNA reads as TGTGCCAGCAGTTTAAGCGCCGGCCACGAGCAGTACTTC. Its protein is CASSLSAGHEQYF.

The chain is built from TRBV7-2 and TRBJ2-2, with TRBD2 matching 15 bases. CDR3 size: 16 residues. Germline V gene data show CDR1 as SGHTA and CDR2 as FQGNSA. J lost 9 bases, V lost 5 bases, and 7 bases had no gene match. CDR3 sequence (DNA): TGTGCCAGCAGCCCTAGGACTAGCGGGGGGGCCAGGGAGCTGTTTTTT. It yields the protein CASSPRTSGGARELFF.

The V gene is TRBV6-5, the J gene TRBJ2-7, with 9 positions matching TRBD2. The CDR3 runs to 14 residues. From germline, CDR1 is MNHEY and CDR2 SVGAGI. V dropped 9 bases and J dropped 2; count of bases not matched to a gene: 8. This chain's CDR3 is CASGDGTSTYEQYF. In DNA form, the CDR3 reads TGTGCCAGTGGAGACGGGACTAGCACCTACGAGCAGTACTTC.

This clone turned up a few times. This chain connects TRBV18 to TRBJ1-1; TRBD1 is a possible D gene (6 bases). Germline-derived CDR1 and CDR2 are KGHSH and LQKENI. This CDR3 spans 14 amino acids. V shed 4 bases and J shed 4 bases, with 13 bases lying between them. CDR3 sequence: CASSLQGWGTEAFF. The CDR3 DNA reads as TGTGCCAGCTCACTACAGGGTTGGGGCACTGAAGCTTTCTTT. The full variable domain, completed using reference TRBV18 and TRBJ1-1, is NAGVMQNPRHLVRRRGQEARLRCSPMKGHSHVYWYRQLPEEGLKFMVYLQKENIIDESGMPKERFSAEFPKEGPSILRIQQVVRGDSAAYFCASSLQGWGTEAFFGQGTRLTVV.

V and J are TRBV5-1 and TRBJ2-7; no firm D call. V was clipped by 3 bases and J by 2 bases, with 15 bases between them. This CDR3 spans 15 amino acids. Germline V gives CDR1 SGHRS, CDR2 YFSETQ. CDR3 residues: CASSSKIDYPYEQYF. The CDR3 DNA is TGCGCCAGCAGCTCTAAAATTGATTACCCCTACGAGCAGTACTTC. Together with reference TRBV5-1 and TRBJ2-7, the CDR3 gives the full variable domain: KAGVTQTPRYLIKTRGQQVTLSCSPISGHRSVSWYQQTPGQGLQFLFEYFSETQRNKGNFPGRFSGRQFSNSRSEMNVSTLELGDSALYLCASSSKIDYPYEQYFGPGTRLTVT.

V usage is TRBV5-1 and J usage is TRBJ2-7; 8 bases are shared with TRBD1. Germline CDR1 SGHRS, CDR2 YFSETQ. Trimming cost V 1 base and J 2 bases; bases outside gene matches: 8. CDR3 length: 16 amino acids. The CDR3 sequence is CASSLSPSGGPYEQYF. The CDR3 region has the DNA TGCGCCAGCAGCTTGAGCCCCTCAGGGGGCCCCTACGAGCAGTACTTC.

The V gene is TRBV7-2, the J gene TRBJ1-1; D not resolved. The CDR3 runs 15 residues. The ends were cut back, 2 bases at V and 1 base at J, with 11 bases in the middle. Germline CDR1 and CDR2: SGHTA and FQGNSA. The CDR3 spells CASSLTGLSNTEAFF. The CDR3 DNA reads as TGTGCCAGCAGCTTAACCGGACTCTCGAACACTGAAGCTTTCTTT.

V usage is TRBV4-3 and J usage is TRBJ1-2; TRBD1 matches 10 bases. In germline, CDR1 is LGHNA, CDR2 YSLEER. The CDR3 has 17 residues. The J segment lost 4 bases and the V segment lost 0 bases, leaving 8 bases of the junction unmatched. This CDR3 is CASSQDPRGQGTYGYTF. CDR3 in DNA: TGCGCCAGCAGCCAAGATCCCCGGGGACAGGGGACCTATGGCTACACCTTC.

This clone has only a few counts. The chain carries TRBV15 and TRBJ1-5, with TRBD1 as a possible D gene (6 bases). Deletions cut 5 bases from V and 4 bases from J, with 15 bases between. There are 15 residues in the CDR3. Germline-derived CDR1 and CDR2 are LNHNV and YYDKDF (reference sequence). The CDR3 DNA reads as TGTGCCACCAGCGACTCGACAGGCCCTAATCAGCCCCAGCATTTT. Translating gives CATSDSTGPNQPQHF.

V gene TRBV24-1 combines with J gene TRBJ1-4; 7 nucleotides line up with TRBD1. CDR1 and CDR2 (germline): KGHDR, SFDVKD. The CDR3 loop spans 15 amino acids. V shed 4 bases and J 6 bases; nucleotides not matched to a gene: 7. CDR3 in amino acids: CATSESGTADEKLFF. As DNA, the CDR3 is TGTGCCACCAGTGAATCCGGGACAGCTGATGAAAAACTGTTTTTT.

This rearrangement joins TRBV7-2 to TRBJ2-1, with 8 bases identical to TRBD2. Germline CDR1 is SGHTA and CDR2 is FQGNSA. The V segment lost 1 base and the J segment 3 bases; nucleotides outside the gene matches: 2. This CDR3 contains 15 residues. CDR3 sequence (DNA): TGTGCCAGCAGCTTAGATAGCGGGAACTACAATGAGCAGTTCTTC. This encodes CASSLDSGNYNEQFF.

This rearrangement joins TRBV5-4 to TRBJ1-2; 7 positions agree with TRBD1. V was clipped by 4 bases and J by 5 bases; unmatched bases: 11. CDR1 SGHNT and CDR2 YYREEE come from the germline V gene (reference sequence). This CDR3 spans 15 amino acids. CDR3 amino acids: CASSPPGKGAYGYTF. The CDR3 bases are TGTGCCAGCAGCCCCCCCGGCAAGGGGGCGTATGGCTACACCTTC.

The chain links TRBV6-5 to TRBJ1-1; the D gene is possibly TRBD1 (6 bases). This CDR3 comprises 12 residues. Trimming pared 9 bases from V and 1 base from J, leaving 9 bases between. Looked up from germline, CDR1 is MNHEY and CDR2 is SVGAGI. As DNA, the CDR3 is TGTGCCAGTATGACAGGGAACACTGAAGCTTTCTTT. As protein: CASMTGNTEAFF.

This clone was observed a few times. The DNA for the CDR3 is TGCAACGTGGACGGGGATGCATACACCTTC. Protein: CNVDGDAYTF. V and J are TRBV29-1 and TRBJ1-2; no definite D call. Germline CDR1 reads SQVTM; CDR2 reads ANQGSEA. The length of the CDR3 is 10 residues.

The V gene is TRBV6-4, the J gene TRBJ2-3; possibly TRBD2 for D (7 bases). The CDR3 consists of 16 residues. CDR1 and CDR2 from the germline V gene are MRHNA and SNTAGT. The ends were cut back, 4 bases at V and 0 bases at J, with 14 bases in the middle. The CDR3 is CASSAGGPLSTDTQYF. The CDR3 bases are TGTGCCAGCAGTGCCGGGGGGCCGCTGAGCACAGATACGCAGTATTTT.

The genes are TRBV19 and TRBJ1-1, with D tentatively TRBD1 (5 bases). From germline, CDR1 is LNHDA and CDR2 SQIVND (reference sequence). Trimming shortened V by 2 bases and J by 1 base, and 14 bases separated the two germline ends. The CDR3 has 16 amino acids. The CDR3 is CASSIPGHFGNTEAFF. The CDR3 nucleotides read TGTGCCAGTAGTATACCAGGGCATTTCGGGAACACTGAAGCTTTCTTT.

The rearrangement joins TRBV3-1 (or the pseudogene TRBV3-2) to TRBJ1-1; no clear D gene. V gave up 6 bases and J gave up 5 bases, with 13 bases separating them. CDR3 length: 13 amino acids. Germline lookup yields CDR1 LGHDT and CDR2 YNNKEL (reference sequence). The chain's CDR3 is CASSFGGWTEAFF. The CDR3 DNA sequence: TGTGCCAGCAGTTTCGGAGGGTGGACTGAAGCTTTCTTT.

The chain combines TRBV7-9 with TRBJ1-1; 7 bases align to TRBD1. V dropped 5 bases and J dropped 0; count of bases not matched to a gene: 12. Germline CDR1 is SEHNR and CDR2 is FQNEAQ (reference sequence). The CDR3 spans 17 residues. Written as DNA, the CDR3 is TGTGCCAGCAGCCGGTATACAGGGGCCACAATGAACACTGAAGCTTTCTTT. It translates to CASSRYTGATMNTEAFF.